These 25 T cell receptor beta chains share one sample of origin, sequenced in a study of shared clonotypes between healthy human individuals. The method was immunoSEQ multiplex PCR; TCRdb's version includes in-frame clones alone and lacks a portion of them. Of millions of clones listed, over 85% are singletons. CD45RO-negative CD8 cells positively selected for CCR7 made up the naive population, which excluded terminally differentiated effector memory CD45RA+ cells. Source material: naive CD8+ T cells sorted from blood. All receptors come from a man aged 18 to 29 in good health.

The CDR3 DNA reads TGTGCCAGCAGTTACAGCAGGGCCCCCACCGGGGAGCTGTTTTTT. Its protein is CASSYSRAPTGELFF. This chain connects TRBV6-6 to TRBJ2-2, with D perhaps TRBD1 (5 bases). V shed 2 bases and J shed 4 bases, with 11 bases lying between them. Germline CDR1 reads MNHNY; CDR2 reads SVGAGI (reference sequence). The CDR3 extends over 15 amino acids.

The rearrangement uses TRBV6-5 and TRBJ2-3; the D call may be TRBD1 or TRBD2 (5 bases each). Germline CDR1 and CDR2: MNHEY and SVGAGI. This CDR3 is 12 amino acids long. V dropped 11 bases and J dropped 6 bases, with 15 bases sitting between them. DNA for the CDR3: TGTGCCGGCTGGGGACCGATTGATACGCAGTATTTT. It encodes CAGWGPIDTQYF.

This chain links TRBV9 with TRBJ2-5; D is possibly TRBD1 (5 bases). Trimming took 0 bases from V and 3 from J, leaving 12 bases between them. This CDR3 has 15 amino acids. Germline values: CDR1 SGDLS, CDR2 YYNGEE. The CDR3 loop is CASSVDPGIKETQYF. The CDR3 DNA reads TGTGCCAGCAGCGTAGATCCAGGGATAAAAGAGACCCAGTACTTC.

In its sample, this clone was seen a few times. The rearrangement uses TRBV10-1 and TRBJ2-2; a weak D match, TRBD2 (6 bases). The ends were cut back, 4 bases at V and 6 bases at J, with 9 bases in the middle. CDR3 size: 13 residues. The germline CDR1 and CDR2 sequences are WNHNN and SYGVQD (reference sequence). The DNA of the CDR3 is TGCGCCAGCAGTGTCCGCGGGGCCGGGGAGCTGTTTTTT. Amino acid sequence: CASSVRGAGELFF.

This sequence joins TRBV19 and TRBJ2-7; no definite D call. Per germline, CDR1 LNHDA and CDR2 SQIVND (reference sequence). CDR3 length: 13 amino acids. V lost 2 bases and J 3 bases, leaving 8 bases between the germline ends. DNA for the CDR3: TGTGCCAGTAGTATAAATCAGAACTACGAGCAGTACTTC. Translating gives CASSINQNYEQYF.

The genes are TRBV29-1 and TRBJ2-1, with 7 bases that match TRBD1. J was trimmed by 8 bases and V by 4 bases; bases with no gene match: 8. The CDR3 sequence is 13 residues long. CDR1 is SQVTM, CDR2 ANQGSEA, per germline. Here the CDR3 DNA reads TGCAGCGTTGGGACAGGACCATGGGATGAGCAGTTCTTC. Translating it yields CSVGTGPWDEQFF.

V is TRBV9 and J is TRBJ1-1, with D perhaps matching TRBD1 (5 bases). Trimming shortened V by 3 bases and J by 1 base, and 7 bases separated the two germline ends. The CDR3 extends over 13 amino acids. Germline CDR1 is SGDLS and CDR2 is YYNGEE. This CDR3 reads CASSDQGNTEAFF. The DNA for the CDR3 is TGTGCCAGCAGCGATCAGGGGAACACTGAAGCTTTCTTT.

The chain joins TRBV21-1 to TRBJ2-1; TRBD2 reflects the table's D call only, with no check against the DNA. TRBV21-1 is flagged as a pseudogene. CDR3 length equals 18 residues. DNA of the CDR3: TGTGCCAGCAGCAAAGGATGGACTAGCGGGAGCGCCGAAAATGAGCAGTTCTTC. Its translation: CASSKGWTSGSAENEQFF.

The rearrangement uses TRBV15 and TRBJ2-7, with 8 bases identical to TRBD1. The CDR3 extends over 13 amino acids. CDR1 and CDR2 (germline): LNHNV, YYDKDF (reference sequence). The J segment lost 4 bases and the V segment lost 8 bases, leaving 7 bases of the junction unmatched. The CDR3 sequence is CATGGQGMYEQYF. In nucleotides, the CDR3 is TGTGCCACCGGCGGACAGGGAATGTACGAGCAGTACTTC.

This CDR3 is CASSQVWLAGEDDEQFF. In DNA form, the CDR3 reads TGCGCCAGCAGCCAAGTTTGGCTAGCGGGCGAGGATGATGAGCAGTTCTTC. This chain joins TRBV4-1 and TRBJ2-1; 8 bases match TRBD2. Germline assignment: CDR1 MGHRA and CDR2 YSYEKL. V lost 1 base and J lost 8; bases outside the gene matches: 13. This CDR3 comprises 17 residues.

The V call is TRBV9, the J call TRBJ2-7; D gene ambiguous. CDR3 length: 14 residues. Trimming removed 4 bases at V and 2 bases at J, with 13 bases between. From germline, CDR1 is SGDLS and CDR2 YYNGEE. CDR3 coding DNA: TGTGCCAGCAGCCCTTATGTATCTGCCTACGAGCAGTACTTC. Protein sequence: CASSPYVSAYEQYF.

This clone has a handful of counts. The rearrangement joins TRBV2 to TRBJ2-2; TRBD1 matches at 9 bases. The germline V gene encodes CDR1 SNHLY and CDR2 FYNNEI. Trimming at V came to 6 bases and at J to 7 bases, leaving 9 bases not matched to a gene. CDR3 length equals 15 residues. As DNA, the CDR3 is TGTGCCAGCAGCGATCCGGGACAGGGTATCGGGGAGCTGTTTTTT. Its translation is CASSDPGQGIGELFF. Together with reference TRBV2 and TRBJ2-2, the CDR3 gives the full variable domain: EPEVTQTPSHQVTQMGQEVILRCVPISNHLYFYWYRQILGQKVEFLVSFYNNEISEKSEIFDDQFSVERPDGSNFTLKIRSTKLEDSAMYFCASSDPGQGIGELFFGEGSRLTVL.

In its sample, this clone was seen once. The chain has TRBV7-6 and TRBJ1-2, with D unclear. Per germline, CDR1 SGHVS and CDR2 FNYEAQ. Trimming removed 6 bases from V and 7 bases from J, with 12 bases in between. This CDR3 is 12 amino acids long. Written as DNA, the CDR3 is TGTGCCAGCAGGCGGAGGCAGTCTGGCTACACCTTC. This encodes CASRRRQSGYTF.

The rearrangement links TRBV5-1 to TRBJ2-1, with D unresolved. The CDR3 spans 13 residues. Germline V gives CDR1 SGHRS, CDR2 YFSETQ. The V end lost 5 bases, the J end lost 6 bases, and 12 bases lay between the germline ends. The CDR3 spells CASSWTDLNEQFF. The CDR3 DNA is TGCGCCAGCAGTTGGACGGATCTCAATGAGCAGTTCTTC.

V and J are TRBV29-1 and TRBJ1-1; D unclear. V was shortened by 2 bases and J by 3 bases, with 10 bases between the two germline ends. Germline-derived CDR1 and CDR2 are SQVTM and ANQGSEA. The CDR3 runs to 13 residues. CDR3 loop: CSVENDFDTEAFF. The CDR3 bases are TGCAGCGTTGAAAATGACTTTGACACTGAAGCTTTCTTT.

V is TRBV7-6 and J is TRBJ2-1; TRBD2 agrees at 10 bases. The CDR3 sequence is 16 residues long. The trim removed 5 bases at V and 3 bases at J, leaving 7 bases unmatched. Germline V lookup: CDR1 SGHVS, CDR2 FNYEAQ. The CDR3 spells CASSQRTSGNYNEQFF. Here the CDR3 DNA reads TGTGCCAGCAGCCAGCGGACTAGCGGAAACTACAATGAGCAGTTCTTC.

The chain links TRBV5-1 to TRBJ2-7; TRBD1 matches 9 bases. The V gene end was trimmed by 0 bases and the J gene end by 3 bases; junction bases not matched to a gene: 13. Germline lookup yields CDR1 SGHRS and CDR2 YFSETQ. This CDR3 contains 18 residues. The CDR3 bases are TGCGCCAGCAGCTTGGAGGGGCAGGGACAGGGACTTTTCTACGAGCAGTACTTC. The encoded protein is CASSLEGQGQGLFYEQYF.

This chain's CDR3 is CASSLGWGDGSPLHF. The CDR3 DNA reads TGTGCCAGCAGCCTCGGGTGGGGCGATGGCTCACCCCTCCACTTT. V gene TRBV7-2 combines with J gene TRBJ1-6; the D gene is possibly TRBD1 (5 bases). CDR1 is SGHTA and CDR2 is FQGNSA in the germline V gene. Trimming shortened V by 5 bases and J by 10 bases, and 18 bases separated the two germline ends. The CDR3 sequence is 15 residues long.

The V call is TRBV9, the J call TRBJ2-7; D unclear. Trimming left V 6 bases short and J 0 bases short, with 10 bases between. This CDR3 comprises 13 residues. CDR1 is SGDLS and CDR2 is YYNGEE in the germline V gene. CDR3 amino acids: CASNIDDSYEQYF. In nucleotides, the CDR3 is TGTGCCAGCAACATAGACGACTCCTACGAGCAGTACTTC. Looking up the rest from reference TRBV9 and TRBJ2-7 gives the full variable domain: DSGVTQTPKHLITATGQRVTLRCSPRSGDLSVYWYQQSLDQGLQFLIQYYNGEERAKGNILERFSAQQFPDLHSELNLSSLELGDSALYFCASNIDDSYEQYFGPGTRLTVT.

This clone showed up just once. V is TRBV6-1 and J is TRBJ2-7, with D possibly matching TRBD2 (6 bases). Germline V gene data show CDR1 as MNHNS and CDR2 as SASEGT. V shed 7 bases and J shed 5 bases, with 12 bases lying between them. CDR3 length equals 12 residues. The CDR3 nucleotides read TGTGCCAGCAACCCGGGGGTGAACGAGCAGTACTTC. Translating it yields CASNPGVNEQYF.

The J gene is TRBJ1-2, the V gene TRBV6-1; D possibly corresponds to TRBD1 (5 bases). CDR1 and CDR2 from the germline V gene are MNHNS and SASEGT. V was pared by 3 bases and J by 3 bases, with 14 bases between. This CDR3 comprises 15 residues. The CDR3 nucleotides are TGTGCCAGCAGTGACCCCCAGGGTTTGGACTATGGCTACACCTTC. Its translation is CASSDPQGLDYGYTF.

The chain recombines TRBV27 with TRBJ2-7; the D gene is possibly TRBD2 (5 bases). Trimming stripped 7 bases from V and 5 bases from J, with 9 bases between. This CDR3 has 11 amino acids. The germline V gene encodes CDR1 MNHEY and CDR2 SMNVEV (reference sequence). DNA of the CDR3: TGTGCCAGCATCGAGGGCCACGAGCAGTACTTC. Encoded protein: CASIEGHEQYF.

The chain links TRBV11-2 to TRBJ2-1; D is perhaps TRBD1 or TRBD2 (5 bases each). Trimming took off 1 base at V and 0 bases at J, with 10 bases between the two ends. CDR1 is SGHAT and CDR2 is FQNNGV in the germline V gene. This CDR3 is 16 amino acids long. DNA of the CDR3: TGTGCCAGCAGCTTAGGCCCGGGACGCTCCTACAATGAGCAGTTCTTC. Its protein product is CASSLGPGRSYNEQFF.

The chain has TRBV6-6 and TRBJ2-7, with TRBD2 identical over 8 bases. This CDR3 comprises 15 residues. Trimming took 0 bases from V and 3 from J; bases not matched to a gene: 4. Germline V CDR1 and CDR2: MNHNY, SVGAGI (reference sequence). This CDR3 reads CASSYSGLAVYEQYF. The CDR3 nucleotides read TGTGCCAGCAGTTACTCAGGACTAGCTGTCTACGAGCAGTACTTC.

The chain links TRBV7-2 to TRBJ1-6; D call uncertain. The V end was cut by 2 bases, the J end by 0 bases, with 8 bases between. Germline V gene data show CDR1 as SGHTA and CDR2 as FQGNSA. This CDR3 is 16 amino acids long. The CDR3 spells CASSLMGDSYNSPLHF. CDR3 DNA sequence: TGTGCCAGCAGCTTAATGGGCGACTCCTATAATTCACCCCTCCACTTT.